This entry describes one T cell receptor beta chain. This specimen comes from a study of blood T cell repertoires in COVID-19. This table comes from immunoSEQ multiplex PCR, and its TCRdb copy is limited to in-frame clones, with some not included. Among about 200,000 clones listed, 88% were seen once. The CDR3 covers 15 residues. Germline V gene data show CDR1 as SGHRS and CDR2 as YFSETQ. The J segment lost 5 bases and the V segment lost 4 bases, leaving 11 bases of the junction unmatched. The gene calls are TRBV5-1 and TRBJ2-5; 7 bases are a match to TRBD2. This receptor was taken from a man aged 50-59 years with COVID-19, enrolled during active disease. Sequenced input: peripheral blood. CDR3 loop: CASSRTGGTQETQYF. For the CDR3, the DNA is TGCGCCAGCAGCCGCACGGGAGGAACGCAGGAGACCCAGTACTTC.